The 17 T cell receptor beta chains below all came from one sample that was sequenced in a study of cytomegalovirus exposure and HLA in healthy donors. The PCR employed 60 Vbeta primers together with 13 Jbeta primers. Sequenced by immunoSEQ multiplex PCR; TCRdb stores in-frame clones only, minus some. The repertoire includes approximately 88,000 clones, 77% of them detected once, and about 7% sits in the top ten. Specimen: PBMCs. Receptors were obtained from a man between 50 and 59 years old in good health and CMV-seropositive.

V and J are TRBV7-9 and TRBJ2-5, with D perhaps matching TRBD2 (5 bases). Germline V gene sequence: CDR1 SEHNR, CDR2 FQNEAQ (reference sequence). CDR3 length: 14 amino acids. V was cut by 2 bases and J by 4 bases, with 11 bases left in between. The CDR3 DNA is TGTGCCAGCAGCTTACGAGGGTTAGGAGAGACCCAGTACTTC. Encoded protein: CASSLRGLGETQYF.

There are a few counts of this clone. The J gene is TRBJ1-5, the V gene TRBV7-9; 9 nucleotides line up with TRBD1. Germline lookup yields CDR1 SEHNR and CDR2 FQNEAQ (reference sequence). CDR3 length: 16 amino acids. The J segment lost 7 bases and the V segment lost 4 bases, leaving 11 bases of the junction unmatched. CDR3 sequence: CASSSSTGGGGQPQHF. CDR3 DNA sequence: TGTGCCAGCAGCTCGTCTACAGGGGGCGGGGGACAGCCCCAGCATTTT.

This chain connects TRBV10-3 to TRBJ1-5; tentatively, D is TRBD1 (5 bases). This CDR3 region has 15 residues. Germline V gives CDR1 ENHRY, CDR2 SYGVKD. V was cut by 0 bases and J by 2 bases, with 8 bases left in between. CDR3 residues: CAISESPGGNQPQHF. In DNA, the CDR3 is TGTGCCATCAGTGAGTCTCCGGGGGGCAATCAGCCCCAGCATTTT.

This chain joins TRBV28 and TRBJ2-1; D is possibly TRBD1 (8 bases). Germline V gene data show CDR1 as MDHEN and CDR2 as SYDVKM. The CDR3 runs 15 residues. Trimming left V 5 bases short and J 6 bases short, with 17 bases between. The CDR3 coding sequence is TGTGCCAGCAGTCCCCCGGACAGGGAGGGCAATGAGCAGTTCTTC. Amino acids: CASSPPDREGNEQFF.

This clone turned up a few times. The chain uses TRBV6-5 and TRBJ1-2; TRBD1 matches 10 bases. The V and J ends lost 2 bases and 5 bases, in that order; junction bases with no gene match: 2. CDR3 size: 14 residues. CDR1 MNHEY and CDR2 SVGAGI come from the germline V gene. CDR3 DNA sequence: TGTGCCAGCAGTTACCGGGACAGGGGTTATGGCTACACCTTC. This translates into CASSYRDRGYGYTF.

The chain recombines TRBV4-2 with TRBJ1-2; D is uncertain. The CDR3 is 15 residues long. Germline values: CDR1 LGHNA, CDR2 YNFKEQ. V was shortened by 1 base and J by 0 bases, with 9 bases between the two germline ends. The CDR3 sequence is CASSQVSEANYGYTF. The CDR3, as DNA: TGTGCCAGCAGCCAAGTTAGTGAAGCTAACTATGGCTACACCTTC.

V usage is TRBV2 and J usage is TRBJ2-7; D is undetermined. V gave up 2 bases and J gave up 2 bases, with 19 bases separating them. Germline CDR1 SNHLY, CDR2 FYNNEI. The CDR3 has 17 amino acids. The CDR3 is CASSEPYTSVTAYEQYF. In DNA, the CDR3 is TGTGCCAGCAGTGAACCCTATACGTCGGTGACTGCCTACGAGCAGTACTTC.

The chain employs TRBV5-1 and TRBJ2-1; 11 nucleotides line up with TRBD2. V gave up 4 bases and J gave up 0 bases; unmatched junction bases: 15. The CDR3 is 20 amino acids. The germline gives CDR1 SGHRS, CDR2 YFSETQ. CDR3 loop: CASSGETYNSGGASYNEQFF. The CDR3, as DNA: TGCGCCAGCAGCGGTGAAACATATAATAGCGGGGGGGCCTCCTACAATGAGCAGTTCTTC.

The chain recombines TRBV4-1 with TRBJ1-2; 7 positions match TRBD1. Germline V gives CDR1 MGHRA, CDR2 YSYEKL. The V segment lost 4 bases and the J segment 5 bases; nucleotides outside the gene matches: 10. CDR3 length equals 15 residues. Here the CDR3 reads CASSRVGGTAYGYTF. CDR3 in DNA: TGCGCCAGCAGCCGAGTCGGCGGGACAGCATATGGCTACACCTTC.

The chain is built from TRBV4-3 and TRBJ1-1; no firm D call. This CDR3 has 16 residues. CDR1 is LGHNA and CDR2 is YSLEER in the germline V gene. Trimming stripped 0 bases from V and 0 bases from J, with 11 bases between. CDR3: CASSQDHRSLNTEAFF. DNA of the CDR3: TGCGCCAGCAGCCAAGATCACCGGAGCTTGAACACTGAAGCTTTCTTT.

V and J are TRBV6-4 and TRBJ2-3; D unclear. Trimming removed 7 bases from V and 0 bases from J, with 14 bases in between. CDR1 is MRHNA, CDR2 SNTAGT, per germline. CDR3 size: 15 residues. CDR3 loop: CASTASGTSTDTQYF. CDR3 nucleotide sequence: TGTGCCAGCACCGCCTCTGGCACAAGCACAGATACGCAGTATTTT.

This clone was picked up a small number of times. This chain joins TRBV6-5 and TRBJ1-2; 7 nucleotides agree with TRBD1. The CDR3 covers 15 residues. The V gene end was trimmed by 0 bases and the J gene end by 7 bases; junction bases not matched to a gene: 8. Germline V lookup: CDR1 MNHEY, CDR2 SVGAGI. For the CDR3, the DNA is TGTGCCAGCAGTTACTCCGCGACAGGGTTTCCTGGCTACACCTTC. This sequence encodes CASSYSATGFPGYTF.

This clone was observed a handful of times. This chain links TRBV2 with TRBJ1-1; TRBD1 matches 9 bases. Germline V gene sequence: CDR1 SNHLY, CDR2 FYNNEI. With 6 bases clipped from V and 7 bases from J, the junction kept 6 bases outside the gene matches. The CDR3 is 13 residues long. The CDR3 loop is CASRVDRGGEAFF. The DNA for the CDR3 is TGTGCCAGCAGGGTGGACAGGGGCGGTGAAGCTTTCTTT.

V is TRBV29-1 and J is TRBJ2-7, with D maybe TRBD1 (6 bases). This CDR3 is built from 12 residues. The V and J ends lost 4 bases and 1 base respectively, with 8 bases between them. Per germline, CDR1 SQVTM and CDR2 ANQGSEA. The CDR3 reads CSVAGESYEQYF. DNA for the CDR3: TGCAGCGTTGCAGGGGAGTCCTACGAGCAGTACTTC.

This clone was seen only a few times. V and J are TRBV18 and TRBJ2-1, with 8 nucleotides matching TRBD1. The CDR3 runs 16 residues. Germline V lookup: CDR1 KGHSH, CDR2 LQKENI. Trimming removed 2 bases from V and 6 bases from J; junction bases left unmatched: 9. The CDR3 nucleotides are TGTGCCAGCTCACCAACAGATCGGACAGGGCCCAATGAGCAGTTCTTC. Its protein product is CASSPTDRTGPNEQFF. Looking up the rest from reference TRBV18 and TRBJ2-1 gives the full variable domain: NAGVMQNPRHLVRRRGQEARLRCSPMKGHSHVYWYRQLPEEGLKFMVYLQKENIIDESGMPKERFSAEFPKEGPSILRIQQVVRGDSAAYFCASSPTDRTGPNEQFFGPGTRLTVL.

This clone was seen a handful of times. The rearrangement joins TRBV29-1 to TRBJ2-1; 9 nucleotides align to TRBD1. This CDR3 has 14 amino acids. V shed 3 bases and J 6 bases; nucleotides not matched to a gene: 6. Germline V lookup: CDR1 SQVTM, CDR2 ANQGSEA. The CDR3 loop reads CSVEGQGGSNEQFF. CDR3 coding DNA: TGCAGCGTTGAGGGACAGGGTGGATCCAATGAGCAGTTCTTC.

This chain links TRBV7-9 with TRBJ1-2; 8 bases match TRBD1. Trimming removed 5 bases from V and 6 bases from J; junction bases left unmatched: 5. Germline lookup yields CDR1 SEHNR and CDR2 FQNEAQ (reference sequence). There are 13 residues in the CDR3. The chain's CDR3 is CASSPRTGNGYTF. Written as DNA, the CDR3 is TGTGCCAGCAGCCCACGGACAGGGAATGGCTACACCTTC.